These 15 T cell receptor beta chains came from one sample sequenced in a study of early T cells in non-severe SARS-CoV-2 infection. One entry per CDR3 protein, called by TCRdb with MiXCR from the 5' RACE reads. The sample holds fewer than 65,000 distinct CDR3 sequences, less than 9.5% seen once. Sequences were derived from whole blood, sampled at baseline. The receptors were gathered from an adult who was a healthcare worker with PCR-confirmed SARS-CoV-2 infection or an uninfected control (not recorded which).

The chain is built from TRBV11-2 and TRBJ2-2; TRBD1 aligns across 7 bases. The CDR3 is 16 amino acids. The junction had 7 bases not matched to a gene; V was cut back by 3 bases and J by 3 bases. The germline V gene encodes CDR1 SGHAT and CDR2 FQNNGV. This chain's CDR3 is CASSFRQGLYTGELFF. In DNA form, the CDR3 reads TGTGCCAGCAGCTTTCGACAGGGTCTGTACACCGGGGAGCTGTTTTTT.

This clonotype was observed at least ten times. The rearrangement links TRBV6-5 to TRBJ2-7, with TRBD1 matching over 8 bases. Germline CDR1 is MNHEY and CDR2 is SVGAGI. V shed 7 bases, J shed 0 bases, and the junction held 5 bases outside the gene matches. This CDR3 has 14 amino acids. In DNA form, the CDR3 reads TGTGCCAGCACCCGGACAGGGAGCTCCTACGAGCAGTACTTC. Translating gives CASTRTGSSYEQYF.

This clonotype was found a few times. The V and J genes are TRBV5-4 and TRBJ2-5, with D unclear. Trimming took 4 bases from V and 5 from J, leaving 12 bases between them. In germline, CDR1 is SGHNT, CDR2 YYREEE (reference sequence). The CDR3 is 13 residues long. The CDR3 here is CASSIPPAETQYF. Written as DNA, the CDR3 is TGTGCCAGCAGCATACCTCCTGCGGAGACCCAGTACTTC.

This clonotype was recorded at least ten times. The CDR3 region is CASSQAFRGKDSYEQYF. In DNA, the CDR3 is TGCGCCAGCAGCCAAGCGTTTAGGGGGAAGGACTCCTACGAGCAGTACTTC. J is TRBJ2-7 and V is TRBV4-1, with TRBD1 as a possible D gene (6 bases). Trimming shortened V by 1 base and J by 0 bases, and 16 bases separated the two germline ends. The CDR3 loop spans 17 amino acids. Per the germline V gene, CDR1 is MGHRA and CDR2 is YSYEKL.

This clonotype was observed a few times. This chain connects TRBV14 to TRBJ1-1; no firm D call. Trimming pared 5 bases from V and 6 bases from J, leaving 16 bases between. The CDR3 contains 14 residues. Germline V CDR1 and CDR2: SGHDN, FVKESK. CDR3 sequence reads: CASSSGRGVPEAFF. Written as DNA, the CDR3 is TGTGCCAGCAGCTCAGGCCGGGGTGTCCCTGAAGCTTTCTTT.

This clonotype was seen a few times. The CDR3 is CSAPSGTSGGGGQYF. DNA for the CDR3: TGCAGTGCTCCCTCCGGGACTAGCGGGGGCGGGGGCCAGTACTTC. The chain is built from TRBV20-1 and TRBJ2-5; 14 positions match TRBD2. The CDR3 has 15 amino acids. With 5 bases clipped from V and 10 bases from J, the junction kept 12 bases outside the gene matches. Germline CDR1 and CDR2: DFQATT and SNEGSKA (reference sequence).

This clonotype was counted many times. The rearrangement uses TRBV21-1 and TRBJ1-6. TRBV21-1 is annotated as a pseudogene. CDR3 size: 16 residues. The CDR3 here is CASSKAQSSYNSPLHF. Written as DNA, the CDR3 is TGTGCCAGCAGCAAAGCCCAGAGCTCCTATAATTCACCCCTCCACTTT.

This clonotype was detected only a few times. The CDR3 protein is CASSLDGYNEQFF. The CDR3 nucleotides read TGTGCCAGCAGCTTGGACGGTTACAATGAGCAGTTCTTC. V gene TRBV5-5 combines with J gene TRBJ2-1; D is ambiguous. Germline V lookup: CDR1 SGHKS, CDR2 YYEKEE (reference sequence). CDR3 length: 13 residues. Trimming left V 0 bases short and J 4 bases short, with 5 bases between.

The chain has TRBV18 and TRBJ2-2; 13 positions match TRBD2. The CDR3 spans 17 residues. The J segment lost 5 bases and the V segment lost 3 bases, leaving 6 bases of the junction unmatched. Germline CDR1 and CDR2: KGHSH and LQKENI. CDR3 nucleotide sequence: TGTGCCAGCTCACCTGGACTAGCGGGAGTTCGGACCGGGGAGCTGTTTTTT. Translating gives CASSPGLAGVRTGELFF.

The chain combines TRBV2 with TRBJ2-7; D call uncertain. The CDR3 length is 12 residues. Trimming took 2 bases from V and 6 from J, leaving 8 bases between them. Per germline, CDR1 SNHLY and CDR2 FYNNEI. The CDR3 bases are TGTGCCAGCAGTGAAAGGGTGAGCGAGCAGTACTTC. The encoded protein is CASSERVSEQYF.

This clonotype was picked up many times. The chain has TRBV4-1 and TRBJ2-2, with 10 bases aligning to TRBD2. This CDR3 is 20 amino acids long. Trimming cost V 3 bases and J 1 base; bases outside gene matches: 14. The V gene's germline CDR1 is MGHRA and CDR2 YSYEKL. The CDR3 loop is CASSHPLRASGSLNTGELFF. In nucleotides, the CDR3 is TGCGCCAGCAGCCATCCACTCCGGGCTAGCGGGAGCCTGAACACCGGGGAGCTGTTTTTT.

As DNA, the CDR3 is TGTGCCAGCTCACGGGACAGGATGAACACTGAAGCTTTCTTT. Protein sequence: CASSRDRMNTEAFF. The chain carries TRBV18 and TRBJ1-1, with TRBD1 matching 8 bases. Per germline, CDR1 KGHSH and CDR2 LQKENI. CDR3 length: 14 residues. After removal of 4 bases from V and 0 bases from J, the junction contained 1 base not matched to a gene. Full variable domain (outside the CDR3, taken from reference TRBV18 and TRBJ1-1): NAGVMQNPRHLVRRRGQEARLRCSPMKGHSHVYWYRQLPEEGLKFMVYLQKENIIDESGMPKERFSAEFPKEGPSILRIQQVVRGDSAAYFCASSRDRMNTEAFFGQGTRLTVV.

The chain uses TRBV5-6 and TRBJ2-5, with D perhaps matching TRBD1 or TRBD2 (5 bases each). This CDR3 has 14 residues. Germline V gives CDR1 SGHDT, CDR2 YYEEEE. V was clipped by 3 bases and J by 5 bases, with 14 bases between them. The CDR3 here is CASSWVLGVETQYF. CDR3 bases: TGTGCCAGCAGCTGGGTACTAGGGGTGGAGACCCAGTACTTC.

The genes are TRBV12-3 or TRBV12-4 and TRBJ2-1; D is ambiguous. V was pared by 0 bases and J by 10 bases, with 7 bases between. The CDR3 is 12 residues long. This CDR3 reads CASSLALGEQFF. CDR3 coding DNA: TGTGCCAGCAGTTTAGCGCTAGGGGAGCAGTTCTTC.

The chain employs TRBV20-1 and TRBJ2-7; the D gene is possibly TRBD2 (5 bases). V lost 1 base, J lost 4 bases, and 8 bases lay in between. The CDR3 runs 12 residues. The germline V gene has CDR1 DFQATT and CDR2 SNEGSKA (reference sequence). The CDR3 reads CSARVRTYEQYF. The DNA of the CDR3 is TGCAGTGCTAGAGTTCGGACTTACGAGCAGTACTTC.